This T cell receptor beta chain stems from a study of shared clonotypes between healthy human individuals. About the research overall: There were three CD4 naive, three CD4 memory, two CD8 naive and one CD8 memory plates per donor. Study-level results: Shared across several donors were approximately 5% of the naive CD4 clonotypes.

Once extracted for a subset, genomic DNA was divided evenly among several immunoSEQ plates. Repertoires were generated with immunoSEQ multiplex PCR, while TCRdb's copy carries only in-frame clones and drops some. The sample carries about 640,000 clones, roughly 78% recorded once. The CDR3 loop spans 11 amino acids. Germline CDR1 is GTSNPN and CDR2 is SVGIG (reference sequence). On this clone itself: Its cognate antigen is unknown. Relative to the germline gene, one junction end is altered; a read error may explain this.

Specimen: memory CD4+ T cells sorted from blood. Stated subset: CD45RA-negative fraction. The chain has TRBV30 and TRBJ1-4, with D maybe TRBD1 (5 bases). The receptor's source is a woman in her twenties or thirties in good health. The chain's CDR3 is CVAGRAEKLFF. The CDR3 nucleotides are TGCGTGGCAGGGCGTGCCGAAAAACTGTTTTTT.